What follows describes a single TCR beta chain. This clonotype was counted a few times. The target of this receptor is not known. Base qualities are not recorded, but no much larger clone differs from it by a single base. These data originate in a study of human T cells and chemical hapten exposure (dated by TCRdb to the early 2020s). Study-wide context: For sensitization, 2% DPC in acetone was applied to a 2 cm by 2 cm area of upper inner arm skin. Patients additionally received weekly therapeutic DPC doses to the scalp throughout the roughly 24-week study period. Patch testing on the upper back used Finn chambers containing 0.01% DPC, with scoring done after 6 days according to International Contact Dermatitis Research Group standards. The mostly female patient cohort included alopecia areata with under or over 50% scalp involvement, alopecia totalis and alopecia universalis. Libraries were pooled for sequencing, and variation in per-sample TCR yields was attributed mainly to small differences in library volumes within the pool. The study tracked peripheral blood TCR repertoire changes in vivo during primary and secondary sensitization to the hapten diphenylcyclopropenone (DPC) in alopecia patients. Blood samples were taken from patients before sensitization (week 0) and at 2, 6 and about 24 weeks after DPC sensitization. Blood for TCR sequencing was provided by twenty-nine alopecia patients at one to four time points (pre-sensitization, 2, 6 and 24 weeks). Both TCR alpha and TCR beta chains were sequenced from each blood RNA sample. The investigation overall reported the following: DPC sensitization did not change the number of TCRs with a frequency above 1 in 1000, and there was no evidence of changes in global repertoire structure. Repeated subsampling changed both the strength of the expansion versus patch-test correlation and the threshold at which the correlation became significant. Because all patients had alopecia, a presumed autoimmune disease, the immune response of the patients might differ from that of healthy individuals. The number of PT1 expanded TCRs positively correlated with patch test score, significant at thresholds 8, 16 and 32 but not 4. Compared with pre-sensitization or healthy control sets, expanded TCRs formed significantly more large CDR3 similarity clusters, which is consistent with antigen-driven responses.

Libraries were prepared through RACE. The listed sequencing device is NextSeq 500. During library preparation, unique molecular identifiers were attached to individual cDNA molecules so that TCRs could be counted quantitatively and reproducibly. The paper's data handling went like this. A median of about 89,000 TCRs per sample was observed, with a range of about 23,224 to 750,000. The Decombinator software suite was used to annotate V, J and CDR3 in the TCR reads. To make PS versus PT1 abundance plots, every sample was subsampled to the same number of TCRs (28,000). Expanded TCRs were defined as absent before sensitization and observed at least eight times at the 2-week time point. In-frame beta chains were kept once TCRdb had trimmed the public reads at Q25 with fastp and called clones with MiXCR. Rows are combined by CDR3 protein, so each entry shows the most common genes and DNA. TCRdb's processing, not the study's, gives the V and J calls here. A total of 35,000 to 50,000 distinct CDR3 sequences appear in this sample, approximately 9.5% of them only once. In total, the top ten clones hold 14% of the sample.

The sample's time point, from its label and the paper: patch test 2, 6 weeks after DPC sensitization. In light of the paper, this sample's treatment or condition label describes: therapeutic diphenylcyclopropenone sensitization with weekly scalp DPC. Total RNA was extracted from unfractionated whole blood that had been collected in Tempus Blood RNA tubes. Blood at each patch-test visit was drawn before the patch test was applied. To be eligible, patients had to be aged 18 to 70, diagnosed with alopecia and judged suitable for DPC therapy, while pregnant patients were excluded. The clonotype originates from a woman aged 30 to 39 with alopecia areata. Some clones in this sample may be carry-over from other donors' samples. Material: whole blood, obtained in connection with sensitization to the hapten diphenylcyclopropenone (DPC).

The bases read TGTGCCAGCTCTAGAGGGGGCCAGACAGATACGCAGTATTTT. It is translated as CASSRGGQTDTQYF. Recombination joined TRBV7-3 with TRBJ2-3; 7 junctional bases match TRBD1. CDR1 SGHTA and CDR2 FQGTGA are derived from the germline V gene. V ends up 8 bases short and J 3 bases short, with an unmatched junction base count of 8. Reading from cysteine to phenylalanine, the CDR3 counts 14 amino acids. Only the CDR3 DNA stays, 42 bases, in frame from base 1.